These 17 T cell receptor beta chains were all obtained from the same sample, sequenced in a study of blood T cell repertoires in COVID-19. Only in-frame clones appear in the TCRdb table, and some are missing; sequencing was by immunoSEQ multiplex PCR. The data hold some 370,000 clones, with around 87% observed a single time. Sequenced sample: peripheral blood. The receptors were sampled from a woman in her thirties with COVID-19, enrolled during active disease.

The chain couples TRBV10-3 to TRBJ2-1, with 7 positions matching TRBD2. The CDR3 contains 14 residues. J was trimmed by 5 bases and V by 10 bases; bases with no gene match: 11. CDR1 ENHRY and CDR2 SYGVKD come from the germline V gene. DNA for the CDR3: TGTGCCACCTTGGCGGGAGATCTCAACAATGAGCAGTTCTTC. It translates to CATLAGDLNNEQFF.

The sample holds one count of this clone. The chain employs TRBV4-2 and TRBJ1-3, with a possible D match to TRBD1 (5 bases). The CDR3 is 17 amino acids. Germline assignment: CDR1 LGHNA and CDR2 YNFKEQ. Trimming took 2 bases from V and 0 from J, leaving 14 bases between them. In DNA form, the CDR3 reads TGTGCCAGCAGCCAATACCTCCGGGGGTCCTCTGGAAACACCATATATTTT. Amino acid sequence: CASSQYLRGSSGNTIYF.

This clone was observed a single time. CDR3 in amino acids: CASSSFPGNQPQHF. CDR3 DNA sequence: TGCGCCAGCAGTTCCTTTCCCGGGAATCAGCCCCAGCATTTT. This rearrangement joins TRBV4-1 to TRBJ1-5; D is unclear. V was pared by 6 bases and J by 4 bases, with 13 bases between. The germline V gene has CDR1 MGHRA and CDR2 YSYEKL. This CDR3 has 14 amino acids.

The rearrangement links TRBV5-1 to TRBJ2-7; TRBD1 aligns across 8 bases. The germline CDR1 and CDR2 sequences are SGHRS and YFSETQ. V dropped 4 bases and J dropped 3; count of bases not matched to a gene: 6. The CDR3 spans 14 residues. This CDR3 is CASSPQGADYEQYF. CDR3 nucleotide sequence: TGCGCCAGCAGCCCCCAGGGGGCGGACTACGAGCAGTACTTC.

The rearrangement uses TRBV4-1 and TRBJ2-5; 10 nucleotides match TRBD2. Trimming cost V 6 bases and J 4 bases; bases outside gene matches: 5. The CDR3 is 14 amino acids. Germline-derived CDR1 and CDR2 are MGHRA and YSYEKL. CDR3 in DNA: TGCGCCAGCAGTGGGCTAGCGGGAGCAGAGACCCAGTACTTC. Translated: CASSGLAGAETQYF.

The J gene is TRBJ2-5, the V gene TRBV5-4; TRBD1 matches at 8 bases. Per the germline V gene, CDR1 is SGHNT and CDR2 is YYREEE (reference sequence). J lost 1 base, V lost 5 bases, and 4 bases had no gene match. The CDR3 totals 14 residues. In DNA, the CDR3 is TGTGCCAGCAGTCTGGACAGGGTCCAAGAGACCCAGTACTTC. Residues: CASSLDRVQETQYF. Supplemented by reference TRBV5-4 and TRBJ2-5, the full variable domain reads ETGVTQSPTHLIKTRGQQVTLRCSSQSGHNTVSWYQQALGQGPQFIFQYYREEENGRGNFPPRFSGLQFPNYSSELNVNALELDDSALYLCASSLDRVQETQYFGPGTRLLVL.

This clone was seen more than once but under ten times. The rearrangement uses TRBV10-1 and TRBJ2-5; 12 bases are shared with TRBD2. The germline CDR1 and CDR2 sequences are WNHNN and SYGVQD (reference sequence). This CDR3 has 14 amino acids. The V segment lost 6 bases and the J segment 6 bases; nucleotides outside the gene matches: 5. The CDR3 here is CASRRTSGMKTQYF. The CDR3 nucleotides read TGCGCCAGCAGAAGGACTAGCGGGATGAAGACCCAGTACTTC.

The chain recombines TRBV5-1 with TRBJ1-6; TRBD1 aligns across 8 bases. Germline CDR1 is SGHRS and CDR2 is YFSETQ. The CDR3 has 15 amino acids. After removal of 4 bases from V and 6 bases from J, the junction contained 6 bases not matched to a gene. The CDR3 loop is CASSPRTGSNSPLHF. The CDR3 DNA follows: TGCGCCAGCAGCCCGCGGACAGGGTCTAATTCACCCCTCCACTTT.

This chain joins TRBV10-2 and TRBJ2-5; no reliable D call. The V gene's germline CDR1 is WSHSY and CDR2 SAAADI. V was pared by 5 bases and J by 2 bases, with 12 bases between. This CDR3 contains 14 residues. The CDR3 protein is CASSLTSDQETQYF. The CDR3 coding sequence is TGCGCCAGCAGTCTCACCAGCGATCAAGAGACCCAGTACTTC.

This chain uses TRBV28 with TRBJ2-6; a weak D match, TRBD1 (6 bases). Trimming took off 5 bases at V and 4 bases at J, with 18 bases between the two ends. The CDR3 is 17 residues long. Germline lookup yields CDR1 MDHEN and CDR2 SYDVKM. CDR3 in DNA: TGTGCCAGCAGTCCCCAGGGGTGGGCTCGCGGGGCCAACGTCCTGACTTTC. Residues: CASSPQGWARGANVLTF.

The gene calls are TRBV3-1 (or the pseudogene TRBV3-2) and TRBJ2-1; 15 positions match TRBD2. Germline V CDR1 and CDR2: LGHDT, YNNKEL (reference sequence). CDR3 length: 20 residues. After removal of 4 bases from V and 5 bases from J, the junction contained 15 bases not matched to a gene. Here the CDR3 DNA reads TGTGCCAGCAGCCGTTTAGCTGGACTAGCGGGAGGGCCGGGACACAATGAGCAGTTCTTC. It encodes CASSRLAGLAGGPGHNEQFF.

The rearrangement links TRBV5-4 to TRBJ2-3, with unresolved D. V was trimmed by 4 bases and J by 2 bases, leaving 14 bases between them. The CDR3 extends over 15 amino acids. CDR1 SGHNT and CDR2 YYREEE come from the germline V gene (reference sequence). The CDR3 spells CASSPDIFDTDTQYF. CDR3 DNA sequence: TGTGCCAGCAGCCCCGACATTTTCGACACAGATACGCAGTATTTT.

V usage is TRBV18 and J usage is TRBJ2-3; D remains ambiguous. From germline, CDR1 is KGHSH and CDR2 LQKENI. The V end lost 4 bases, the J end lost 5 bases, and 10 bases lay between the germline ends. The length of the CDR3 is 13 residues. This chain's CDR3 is CASSLLLRDTQYF. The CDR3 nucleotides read TGTGCCAGCTCACTCCTCCTGAGAGATACGCAGTATTTT.

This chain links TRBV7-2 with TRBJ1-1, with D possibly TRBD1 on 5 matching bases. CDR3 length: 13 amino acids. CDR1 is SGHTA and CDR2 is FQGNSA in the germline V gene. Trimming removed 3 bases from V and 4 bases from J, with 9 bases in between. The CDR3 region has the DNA TGTGCCAGCAGCTTCCAGGGTGGCACTGAAGCTTTCTTT. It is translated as CASSFQGGTEAFF.

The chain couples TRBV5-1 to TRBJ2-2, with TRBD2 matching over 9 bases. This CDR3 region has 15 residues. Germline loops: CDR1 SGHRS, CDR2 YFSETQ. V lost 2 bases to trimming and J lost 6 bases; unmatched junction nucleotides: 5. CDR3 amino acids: CASSFTGLASGELFF. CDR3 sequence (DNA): TGCGCCAGCAGCTTTACAGGACTAGCGTCCGGGGAGCTGTTTTTT.

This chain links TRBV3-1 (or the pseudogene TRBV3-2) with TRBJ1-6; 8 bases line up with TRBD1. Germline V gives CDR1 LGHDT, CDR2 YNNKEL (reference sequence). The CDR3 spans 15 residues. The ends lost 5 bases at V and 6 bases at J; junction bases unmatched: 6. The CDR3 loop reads CASSGTGGFNSPLHF. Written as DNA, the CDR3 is TGTGCCAGCAGCGGGACAGGAGGATTTAATTCACCCCTCCACTTT.

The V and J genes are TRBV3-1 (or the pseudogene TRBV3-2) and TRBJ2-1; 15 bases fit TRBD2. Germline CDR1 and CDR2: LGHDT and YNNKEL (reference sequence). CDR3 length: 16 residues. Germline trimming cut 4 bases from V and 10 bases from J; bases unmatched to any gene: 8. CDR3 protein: CASSPPGTSGRREQFF. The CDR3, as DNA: TGTGCCAGCAGCCCGCCTGGGACTAGCGGGAGGAGAGAGCAGTTCTTC.